The entry below gives a single T cell receptor (beta chain) sequence along with its context. Its antigen is undetermined. This sample stems from a study of cytomegalovirus exposure and HLA in healthy donors. About the study: Genotyping showed roughly 86% of 300 to 450 donors falling in the Caucasian-associated ancestry cluster. The study's findings and limits: Whilst most TCR sequences proved rare, a subset of public TCRs occurred across many donors. Common viral pathogens were later found to be apparently linked to several of the most significant clusters. Associated with cytomegalovirus, according to the listing, were around 170 TCR beta chains.

This CDR3 has 15 amino acids. Germline V lookup: CDR1 MDHEN, CDR2 SYDVKM. Trimming removed 2 bases from V and 3 bases from J, with 11 bases in between. 13 Jbeta primers and 60 Vbeta primers were used for the PCR. TCRdb's copy holds only in-frame clones and misses some; the assay was immunoSEQ multiplex PCR. Of more than 150,000 clones in the sample, around 76% are singletons; the top ten hold roughly 1.4%. Input material: PBMCs. The chain recombines TRBV28 with TRBJ2-1, with D tentatively TRBD2 (6 bases). This clonotype was obtained from a man aged 35-49 years in good health and CMV-seronegative. The CDR3 sequence: CASSLAGLGYNEQFF. In nucleotides, the CDR3 is TGTGCCAGCAGTTTAGCGGGGTTGGGCTACAATGAGCAGTTCTTC.